This TCR beta chain was identified during a study of blood T cell repertoires in COVID-19. Overall study: Samples of COVID-19 (acute and convalescent) were obtained from the United States, Italy and Spain. The cDNA or gDNA used as material had been derived from T cells, B-cell-depleted T cells, or PBMCs.

As handled by the study authors: Cell counts per sample came from amplifying reference gene primers. TCRdb's table, derived via immunoSEQ multiplex PCR, lists solely in-frame clones and lacks some. That table is the source of V, J and clone size, and D and trimming were worked out from the DNA. The table shows about 170,000 clones, with about 88% occurring only once. This TCR came from a woman of 80 years or more in a cohort sampled during active or convalescent COVID-19. The sequencing input was peripheral blood.

This CDR3 is CASSDLDWLQSGANVLTF. The DNA for the CDR3 is TGTGCCAGCAGCGACCTAGACTGGCTTCAATCTGGGGCCAACGTCCTGACTTTC. V and J are TRBV5-8 and TRBJ2-6; no clear D gene. CDR1 SGHTS and CDR2 YDEGEE come from the germline V gene. The V gene lost 4 bases and the J gene lost 1 base, with 18 bases spanning the gap. This CDR3 comprises 18 residues.